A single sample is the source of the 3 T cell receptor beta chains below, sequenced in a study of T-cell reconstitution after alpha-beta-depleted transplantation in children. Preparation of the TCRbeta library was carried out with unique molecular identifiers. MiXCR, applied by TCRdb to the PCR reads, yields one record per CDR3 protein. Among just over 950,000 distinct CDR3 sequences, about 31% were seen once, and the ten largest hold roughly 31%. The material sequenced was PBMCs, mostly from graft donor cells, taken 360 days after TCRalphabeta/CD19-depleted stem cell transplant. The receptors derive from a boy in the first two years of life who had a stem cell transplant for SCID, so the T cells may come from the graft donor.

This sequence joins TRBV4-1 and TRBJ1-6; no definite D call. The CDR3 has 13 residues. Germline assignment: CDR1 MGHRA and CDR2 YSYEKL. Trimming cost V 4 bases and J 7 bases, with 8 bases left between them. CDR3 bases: TGCGCCAGCAGCCCAGCGCCCAATTCACCCCTCCACTTT. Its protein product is CASSPAPNSPLHF.

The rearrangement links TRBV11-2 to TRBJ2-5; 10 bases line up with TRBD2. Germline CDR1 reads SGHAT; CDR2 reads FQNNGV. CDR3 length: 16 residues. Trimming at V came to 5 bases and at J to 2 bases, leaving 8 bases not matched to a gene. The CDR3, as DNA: TGTGCCAGCAGCAGCGGGGGACTAGCGCTACAAGAGACCCAGTACTTC. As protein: CASSSGGLALQETQYF. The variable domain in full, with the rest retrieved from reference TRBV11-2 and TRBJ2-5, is EAGVAQSPRYKIIEKRQSVAFWCNPISGHATLYWYQQILGQGPKLLIQFQNNGVVDDSQLPKDRFSAERLKGVDSTLKIQPAKLEDSAVYLCASSSGGLALQETQYFGPGTRLLVL.

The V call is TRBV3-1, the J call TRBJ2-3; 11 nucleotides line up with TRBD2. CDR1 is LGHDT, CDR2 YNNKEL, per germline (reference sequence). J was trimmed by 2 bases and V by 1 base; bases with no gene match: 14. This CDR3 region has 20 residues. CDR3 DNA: TGTGCCAGCAGCCAAGTAGCGGGGGGGTCGAAGAACACACACACAGATACGCAGTATTTT. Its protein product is CASSQVAGGSKNTHTDTQYF.